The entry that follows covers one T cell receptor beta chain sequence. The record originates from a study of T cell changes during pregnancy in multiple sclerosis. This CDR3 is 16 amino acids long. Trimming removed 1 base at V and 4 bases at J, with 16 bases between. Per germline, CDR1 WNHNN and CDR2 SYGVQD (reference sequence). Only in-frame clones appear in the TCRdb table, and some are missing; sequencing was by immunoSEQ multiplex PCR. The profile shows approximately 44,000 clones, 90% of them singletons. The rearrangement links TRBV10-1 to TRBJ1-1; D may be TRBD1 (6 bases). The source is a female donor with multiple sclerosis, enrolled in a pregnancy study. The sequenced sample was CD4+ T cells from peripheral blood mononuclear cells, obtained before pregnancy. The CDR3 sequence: CASSEWGGGLGTEAFF. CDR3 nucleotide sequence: TGCGCCAGCAGTGAGTGGGGAGGGGGTTTAGGCACTGAAGCTTTCTTT.